Listed here are 19 T cell receptor beta chains from one sample, sequenced in a study of human T cells and chemical hapten exposure. The sample's time point: patch test 1, 2 weeks after DPC sensitization. Treatment in this sample: therapeutic diphenylcyclopropenone sensitization with weekly scalp DPC. MiXCR, run by TCRdb on the RACE reads, gives a single entry per CDR3 protein. The table has 150,000 to 200,000 distinct CDR3 sequences, 14% seen once. Sequenced material: whole blood, taken in connection with sensitization to the hapten diphenylcyclopropenone (DPC). The source is a woman under 40 with alopecia areata. Some clones in this sample may be carry-over from other donors' samples.

This clonotype has only a few counts. V is TRBV7-8 and J is TRBJ1-2, with a possible D match to TRBD1 (5 bases). There are 14 residues in the CDR3. Trimming removed 2 bases from V and 4 bases from J, with 11 bases in between. Per the germline V gene, CDR1 is SGHVS and CDR2 is FQNEAQ. This CDR3 reads CASSLSRTIYGYTF. CDR3 DNA sequence: TGTGCCAGCAGCTTATCGCGGACAATCTATGGCTACACCTTC.

This clonotype was counted at least ten times. The chain carries TRBV14 and TRBJ2-1; 9 bases agree with TRBD2. Germline CDR1 reads SGHDN; CDR2 reads FVKESK. Germline trimming cut 4 bases from V and 8 bases from J; bases unmatched to any gene: 12. The CDR3 has 16 amino acids. The CDR3 here is CASSPFGASGTYEQFF. CDR3 DNA sequence: TGTGCCAGCAGCCCTTTCGGGGCTAGCGGGACTTATGAGCAGTTCTTC. Looking up the rest from reference TRBV14 and TRBJ2-1 gives the full variable domain: EAGVTQFPSHSVIEKGQTVTLRCDPISGHDNLYWYRRVMGKEIKFLLHFVKESKQDESGMPNNRFLAERTGGTYSTLKVQPAELEDSGVYFCASSPFGASGTYEQFFGPGTRLTVL.

This clonotype was picked up many times. This chain connects TRBV7-2 to TRBJ2-7; 7 bases map to TRBD1. Germline values: CDR1 SGHTA, CDR2 FQGNSA. V trimming: 2 bases; J trimming: 1 base; junction bases outside the gene matches: 5. The CDR3 is 15 residues long. CDR3 in amino acids: CASSLMTGKSYEQYF. The CDR3 DNA is TGTGCCAGCAGCTTAATGACAGGGAAATCCTACGAGCAGTACTTC.

The CDR3 spells CASSFRTSGPKDEQFF. The CDR3 nucleotides are TGTGCCAGCAGCTTCCGGACTAGCGGGCCCAAGGATGAGCAGTTCTTC. This rearrangement joins TRBV11-2 to TRBJ2-1; the match to TRBD2 covers 11 bases. This CDR3 has 16 residues. The V segment lost 3 bases and the J segment 8 bases; nucleotides outside the gene matches: 9. Per germline, CDR1 SGHAT and CDR2 FQNNGV.

The V gene is TRBV4-3, the J gene TRBJ2-7; the D gene is possibly TRBD1 (6 bases). There are 15 residues in the CDR3. Germline values: CDR1 LGHNA, CDR2 YSLEER. Trimming left V 4 bases short and J 5 bases short, with 18 bases between. CDR3: CASSRSQGLLNEQYF. CDR3 nucleotides: TGCGCCAGCAGCCGCTCACAGGGTTTGCTCAACGAGCAGTACTTC.

In nucleotides, the CDR3 is TGTGCCAGCAGCCAAGCCGGGGAGCTGTTTTTT. Its protein product is CASSQAGELFF. The rearrangement joins TRBV3-1 to TRBJ2-2; no firm D call. Germline CDR1 LGHDT, CDR2 YNNKEL (reference sequence). CDR3 length: 11 amino acids. Trimming took off 1 base at V and 6 bases at J, with 0 bases between the two ends.

This clonotype was found many times. The chain uses TRBV5-1 and TRBJ1-4; D not resolved. Trimming took off 4 bases at V and 5 bases at J, with 21 bases between the two ends. Germline-derived CDR1 and CDR2 are SGHRS and YFSETQ. The CDR3 is 17 amino acids. CDR3 coding DNA: TGCGCCAGCAGCGTAGGTCAGCTGACTACCGCAAATGAAAAACTGTTTTTT. Amino acid sequence: CASSVGQLTTANEKLFF.

J is TRBJ2-7 and V is TRBV2; TRBD1 matches at 8 bases. CDR1 is SNHLY, CDR2 FYNNEI, per germline. The CDR3 contains 13 residues. The V segment lost 5 bases and the J segment 7 bases; nucleotides outside the gene matches: 7. CDR3 in DNA: TGTGCCAGCAGTCGGGACAGGTCAGGAGAGCAGTACTTC. Protein: CASSRDRSGEQYF.

This clonotype came up many times. The chain carries TRBV7-2 and TRBJ1-1; TRBD1 matches at 7 bases. CDR1 and CDR2 (germline): SGHTA, FQGNSA. V was pared by 2 bases and J by 3 bases, with 3 bases of the junction left unmatched. The CDR3 consists of 14 residues. The CDR3 DNA sequence: TGTGCCAGCAGCTTAAGGGGGCCCTACACTGAAGCTTTCTTT. Protein: CASSLRGPYTEAFF.

This clonotype was detected a few times. The chain links TRBV5-1 to TRBJ1-3; D is ambiguous. This CDR3 region has 14 residues. With 1 base removed from V and 0 bases from J, the gap between germline ends came to 5 bases. Germline lookup yields CDR1 SGHRS and CDR2 YFSETQ. The CDR3 reads CASSLQVSGNTIYF. The CDR3 DNA follows: TGCGCCAGCAGCTTGCAAGTCTCTGGAAACACCATATATTTT.

This clonotype was seen ten or more times. The rearrangement uses TRBV5-6 and TRBJ1-5; no definite D call. The CDR3 loop spans 14 amino acids. Germline V lookup: CDR1 SGHDT, CDR2 YYEEEE. Trimming cost V 1 base and J 3 bases, with 8 bases left between them. In DNA, the CDR3 is TGTGCCAGCAGCTTGACAGAGTCCAATCAGCCCCAGCATTTT. Translating it yields CASSLTESNQPQHF.

The CDR3 loop reads CASSQEWDVPQYEQYF. The CDR3 bases are TGTGCCAGCAGCCAAGAATGGGACGTTCCGCAATACGAGCAGTACTTC. The chain links TRBV14 to TRBJ2-7; the D call may be TRBD1 or TRBD2 (5 bases each). Per the germline V gene, CDR1 is SGHDN and CDR2 is FVKESK. This CDR3 has 16 amino acids. Trimming left V 0 bases short and J 4 bases short, with 16 bases between.

A few counts support this clonotype. This rearrangement joins TRBV5-1 to TRBJ2-2; TRBD2 might be the D (6 bases). CDR1 and CDR2 from the germline V gene are SGHRS and YFSETQ. Trimming left V 5 bases short and J 5 bases short, with 16 bases between. CDR3 length equals 15 residues. The CDR3, as DNA: TGCGCCAGCAGGCCAGTCGGGAGAGGAACCGGGGAGCTGTTTTTT. It specifies CASRPVGRGTGELFF.

This clonotype was seen a handful of times. The gene calls are TRBV20-1 and TRBJ2-4; TRBD2 is a possible D gene (5 bases). With 0 bases removed from V and 1 base from J, the gap between germline ends came to 13 bases. This CDR3 is 16 amino acids long. Germline CDR1 is DFQATT and CDR2 is SNEGSKA (reference sequence). The CDR3: CSAREGPGLAKNIQYF. CDR3 DNA: TGCAGTGCTAGAGAGGGTCCGGGGTTGGCCAAAAACATTCAGTACTTC.

Ten or more counts support this clonotype. This chain connects TRBV20-1 to TRBJ2-5; 9 nucleotides line up with TRBD2. CDR1 is DFQATT and CDR2 is SNEGSKA in the germline V gene (reference sequence). V dropped 4 bases and J dropped 5; count of bases not matched to a gene: 5. This CDR3 contains 13 residues. CDR3 DNA: TGCAGTGCTATGGGCGGGGGGGCGGAGACCCAGTACTTC. It yields the protein CSAMGGGAETQYF.

There are a few counts of this clonotype. V gene TRBV5-1 combines with J gene TRBJ2-1; D is unclear. Trimming shortened V by 0 bases and J by 5 bases, and 12 bases separated the two germline ends. The CDR3 runs to 15 residues. Germline assignment: CDR1 SGHRS and CDR2 YFSETQ. CDR3 nucleotide sequence: TGCGCCAGCAGCTTGGAGGTTGGTGAAAACAATGAGCAGTTCTTC. It encodes CASSLEVGENNEQFF.

The chain links TRBV7-8 to TRBJ2-1, with 8 bases lining up with TRBD2. This CDR3 has 16 amino acids. The germline CDR1 and CDR2 sequences are SGHVS and FQNEAQ. Germline trimming cut 1 base from V and 7 bases from J; bases unmatched to any gene: 9. CDR3 sequence (DNA): TGTGCCAGCAGCTTAGTGTGGCTAGCGGGTACAAATGAGCAGTTCTTC. As protein: CASSLVWLAGTNEQFF.

The genes are TRBV12-3 or TRBV12-4 and TRBJ1-2; perhaps TRBD1 as D (6 bases). The CDR3 is 15 residues long. Deletions cut 1 base from V and 3 bases from J, with 12 bases between. The DNA for the CDR3 is TGTGCCAGCAGTTTAGAAGAGACAGGATACTATGGCTACACCTTC. Amino acid sequence: CASSLEETGYYGYTF.

This clonotype was counted a single time. The V gene is TRBV9, the J gene TRBJ1-6; D uncertain. This CDR3 spans 13 amino acids. Trimming shortened V by 4 bases and J by 9 bases, and 11 bases separated the two germline ends. CDR1 SGDLS and CDR2 YYNGEE come from the germline V gene. The CDR3 is CASSPTTLSPLHF. In DNA form, the CDR3 reads TGTGCCAGCAGCCCGACGACACTTTCACCCCTCCACTTT.